Listed below are T cell receptor beta chains from one sample, sequenced in a study of T cells in Graves' hyperthyroidism and ophthalmopathy. From the multiplex PCR reads, TCRdb called clonotypes with MiXCR, one entry per CDR3 protein. This sample has about 700,000 distinct CDR3 sequences; 12% to 15% occur once, and the top ten carry roughly 10%. Source material: blood. The receptors come from a woman aged 18-29 years with Graves' hyperthyroidism. Both conserved end residues are trimmed from each CDR3. Each record gives: J gene, V gene, CDR3 protein.

j_gene: TRBJ2-7
v_gene: TRBV7-9
CDR3aa: ASSLVQGLGEQY

j_gene: TRBJ2-7
v_gene: TRBV20-1
CDR3aa: SARRPGIHEQY

j_gene: TRBJ1-2
v_gene: TRBV12-3/TRBV12-4
CDR3aa: ASTPSGRSYGYT

j_gene: TRBJ1-5
v_gene: TRBV2
CDR3aa: ASSSALHSNRPQH

j_gene: TRBJ1-3
v_gene: TRBV11-2
CDR3aa: ASRGESGNTIY

j_gene: TRBJ1-5
v_gene: TRBV9
CDR3aa: ASSPGGGSQPQH

j_gene: TRBJ2-1
v_gene: TRBV7-2
CDR3aa: ASSLAAGSFYNEQF

j_gene: TRBJ1-4
v_gene: TRBV6-2/TRBV6-3
CDR3aa: ASRIDGPGEKLF

j_gene: TRBJ2-7
v_gene: TRBV4-1
CDR3aa: ASSQDPSERVYEQY

j_gene: TRBJ2-5
v_gene: TRBV30
CDR3aa: AWSKKGPETQY

j_gene: TRBJ1-4
v_gene: TRBV18
CDR3aa: ASSQGQGSEKLF

j_gene: TRBJ2-2
v_gene: TRBV20-1
CDR3aa: SAETHTGELF

j_gene: TRBJ2-7
v_gene: TRBV27
CDR3aa: ASSQAGTGWYEQY

j_gene: TRBJ1-1
v_gene: TRBV28
CDR3aa: ASSPMAGRTLNTEAF

j_gene: TRBJ2-1
v_gene: TRBV6-2/TRBV6-3
CDR3aa: ASSYGTSGFPYNEQF

j_gene: TRBJ2-1
v_gene: TRBV20-1
CDR3aa: SARAGGSRSYNEQF

j_gene: TRBJ2-7
v_gene: TRBV3-1
CDR3aa: ASTSRAGLGYEQY

j_gene: TRBJ2-7
v_gene: TRBV10-3
CDR3aa: AILTSTYEQY

j_gene: TRBJ2-1
v_gene: TRBV28
CDR3aa: ASSLNLRQVDSYNEQF

j_gene: TRBJ2-3
v_gene: TRBV7-2
CDR3aa: ASSSGTSASDTQY

j_gene: TRBJ2-7
v_gene: TRBV10-3
CDR3aa: AISEFERRGLSEQY

j_gene: TRBJ2-3
v_gene: TRBV27
CDR3aa: ASSIDTSTDTQY

j_gene: TRBJ1-1
v_gene: TRBV6-4
CDR3aa: ASSDGIGAAEAF

j_gene: TRBJ1-4
v_gene: TRBV7-8
CDR3aa: ASSQHRTVEKLF

j_gene: TRBJ2-5
v_gene: TRBV6-1
CDR3aa: ASSSGGQGETQY

j_gene: TRBJ2-5
v_gene: TRBV29-1
CDR3aa: SAAPSQETQY

j_gene: TRBJ2-7
v_gene: TRBV4-2
CDR3aa: ASSQETLYEQY

j_gene: TRBJ1-6
v_gene: TRBV5-4
CDR3aa: ASSLEQKRSPLH

j_gene: TRBJ2-5
v_gene: TRBV7-9
CDR3aa: ASSFFRTSGSQETQY

j_gene: TRBJ2-2
v_gene: TRBV29-1
CDR3aa: SVEIPRRANTGELF

j_gene: TRBJ2-2
v_gene: TRBV6-1
CDR3aa: ASSADLAGELF

j_gene: TRBJ2-2
v_gene: TRBV7-9
CDR3aa: ASSSPAAANTGELF

j_gene: TRBJ1-6
v_gene: TRBV11-1
CDR3aa: ASSLHGSLNSPLH

j_gene: TRBJ2-5
v_gene: TRBV27
CDR3aa: ASSLGTIRGETQY

j_gene: TRBJ1-5
v_gene: TRBV5-8
CDR3aa: ASSQGQAYQPQH

j_gene: TRBJ2-2
v_gene: TRBV2
CDR3aa: ASSLGLAGGGTGELF

j_gene: TRBJ2-7
v_gene: TRBV5-6
CDR3aa: ASSPTGSWEQY

j_gene: TRBJ2-1
v_gene: TRBV7-2
CDR3aa: ASSSILSAEQF

j_gene: TRBJ1-2
v_gene: TRBV20-1
CDR3aa: SARDRANYGYT

j_gene: TRBJ2-5
v_gene: TRBV6-1
CDR3aa: ASSAKAGVVETQY

j_gene: TRBJ1-5
v_gene: TRBV19
CDR3aa: ASSIGGLYSNQPQH

j_gene: TRBJ2-1
v_gene: TRBV12-3/TRBV12-4
CDR3aa: ASSRTGGGLEQF

j_gene: TRBJ2-1
v_gene: TRBV29-1
CDR3aa: SVVPSPRGRHEQF

j_gene: TRBJ1-5
v_gene: TRBV20-1
CDR3aa: SASDRSSNQPQH

j_gene: TRBJ1-1
v_gene: TRBV4-1
CDR3aa: ASSQVALGGFFMNTEAF

j_gene: TRBJ2-7
v_gene: TRBV28
CDR3aa: ASIPSGTAVQYEQY

j_gene: TRBJ2-1
v_gene: TRBV28
CDR3aa: ASRQGANEQF

j_gene: TRBJ2-3
v_gene: TRBV12-3/TRBV12-4
CDR3aa: ASSLLRTDTDTQY

j_gene: TRBJ2-3
v_gene: TRBV29-1
CDR3aa: SYWTGRGTDTQY

j_gene: TRBJ2-1
v_gene: TRBV10-3
CDR3aa: AIKGDRVYNEQF

j_gene: TRBJ2-7
v_gene: TRBV12-3/TRBV12-4
CDR3aa: ASSSLRHYEQY

j_gene: TRBJ2-2
v_gene: TRBV18
CDR3aa: ASSDGRIGELF

j_gene: TRBJ2-7
v_gene: TRBV7-9
CDR3aa: ASSQHQIAPFEQY

j_gene: TRBJ2-3
v_gene: TRBV6-2/TRBV6-3
CDR3aa: ASSYITSGSLADTQY

j_gene: TRBJ2-1
v_gene: TRBV7-9
CDR3aa: ASSLARLEQF

j_gene: TRBJ1-1
v_gene: TRBV5-1
CDR3aa: ASSPRAGSVNTEAF

j_gene: TRBJ2-1
v_gene: TRBV3-1
CDR3aa: ASSQDTDRGRSYNEQF

j_gene: TRBJ2-2
v_gene: TRBV24-1
CDR3aa: ATSDLGGWNTGELF